Listed below are T cell receptor beta chains from one sample, sequenced in a study of a mutant IDH1 vaccine in newly diagnosed glioma. Clones were sequenced by immunoSEQ multiplex PCR, and TCRdb holds only the in-frame ones, with some missing. Of tens of thousands of clones in the sample, approximately 93% were seen once. Sequencing used PBMCs, obtained from a glioma patient treated with radiotherapy, temozolomide or both. These receptors were collected from a man under 40 with glioma. Both conserved end residues are part of each CDR3. The order of the fields is D gene, J gene, V gene, clone size, CDR3 protein, CDR3 DNA. D genes are given only for firm matches. Clone size, where shown, is once, few, many, or a class for clones that have expanded.

TRBD2 | TRBJ2-3 | TRBV11-2 | NA | CASTTSAADTQYF | TGTGCCAGCACCACTAGCGCGGCAGATACGCAGTATTTT
NA | TRBJ1-2 | TRBV6-5 | medium-sized | CASSYSGPSFGYTF | TGTGCCAGCAGTTACTCGGGGCCCTCTTTTGGCTACACCTTC
TRBD2 | TRBJ2-2 | TRBV18 | few | CASSDRSGSGTGELFF | TGTGCCAGCTCCGATCGGAGCGGGAGTGGCACCGGGGAGCTGTTTTTT
NA | TRBJ2-1 | TRBV4-1 | NA | CASSQEIAYNEQFF | TGCGCCAGCAGCCAAGAAATAGCCTACAATGAGCAGTTCTTC
NA | TRBJ2-1 | TRBV27 | NA | CASKPGTYNEQFF | TGTGCCAGCAAACCGGGAACATACAATGAGCAGTTCTTC
NA | TRBJ2-3 | TRBV15 | NA | CATSRDRWGNGDTQYF | TGTGCCACCAGCAGAGATCGATGGGGAAATGGAGATACGCAGTATTTT
NA | TRBJ1-3 | TRBV29-1 | NA | CSVVADSGNTIYF | TGCAGCGTTGTGGCGGACTCTGGAAACACCATATATTTT
NA | TRBJ2-2 | TRBV5-1 | once | CASSLVSVVTGELFF | TGCGCCAGCAGCTTGGTGTCTGTCGTCACCGGGGAGCTGTTTTTT
NA | TRBJ2-3 | TRBV2 | NA | CASRTDTQYF | TGTGCCAGCAGGACAGATACGCAGTATTTT
NA | TRBJ1-4 | TRBV7-9 | once | CASSLQAEKLFF | TGTGCCAGCAGCTTACAAGCTGAAAAACTGTTTTTT
TRBD1 | TRBJ1-4 | TRBV5-1 | NA | CASSGGQVGEKLFF | TGCGCCAGCAGCGGCGGACAGGTGGGCGAAAAACTGTTTTTT
TRBD1 | TRBJ1-1 | TRBV2 | once | CASSGGQGYGSDTEAFF | TGTGCCAGCAGTGGCGGACAGGGGTATGGCTCGGACACTGAAGCTTTCTTT
NA | TRBJ2-2 | TRBV11-3 | NA | CASSLSGYTGELFF | TGTGCCAGCAGCTTAAGCGGATACACCGGGGAGCTGTTTTTT